This T cell receptor (beta chain) comes out of a study of T cell responses to AZD1222 COVID-19 vaccine. Study findings and constraints: Seropositive AZD1222 recipients at baseline numbered only six or seven. Most donors were white British, females outnumbered males, and clonal diversity was possibly underestimated. Two doses of AZD1222 preceded a rise in Spike-specific TCR breadth and depth.

The CDR3 contains 12 residues. Germline V lookup: CDR1 WNHNN, CDR2 SYGVQD (reference sequence). V shed 7 bases and J shed 7 bases, with 14 bases lying between them. Using immunoSEQ multiplex PCR, the repertoire was profiled, and TCRdb retains in-frame clones only, with some absent. Seen here are 140,000 to 150,000 clones, around 90% observed once, and the top ten hold under 5.5%. Points on this clone: The antigen is not known.

The source is an adult who received the MenACWY meningococcal vaccine as a control. Here the sequenced sample was peripheral blood, taken 28 days after the second dose of the MenACWY control vaccine. This chain joins TRBV10-1 and TRBJ2-7; tentative D call: TRBD2 (6 bases). The CDR3 bases are TGCGCCAGCAAGATCACTAGCTATGAGCAGTACTTC. Amino acid sequence: CASKITSYEQYF.